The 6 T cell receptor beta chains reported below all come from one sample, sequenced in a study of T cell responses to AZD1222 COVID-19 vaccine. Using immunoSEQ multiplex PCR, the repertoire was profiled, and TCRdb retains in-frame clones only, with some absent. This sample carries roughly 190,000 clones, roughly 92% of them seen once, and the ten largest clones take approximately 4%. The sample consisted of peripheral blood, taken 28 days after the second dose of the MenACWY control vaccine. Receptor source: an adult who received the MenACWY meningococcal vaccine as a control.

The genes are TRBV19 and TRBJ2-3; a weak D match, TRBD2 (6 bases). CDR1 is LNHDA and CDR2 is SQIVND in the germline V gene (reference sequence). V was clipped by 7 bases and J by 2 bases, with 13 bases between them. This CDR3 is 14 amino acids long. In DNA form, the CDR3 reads TGTGCCAGTAAGGAGGGCTCGACCACAGATACGCAGTATTTT. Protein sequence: CASKEGSTTDTQYF.

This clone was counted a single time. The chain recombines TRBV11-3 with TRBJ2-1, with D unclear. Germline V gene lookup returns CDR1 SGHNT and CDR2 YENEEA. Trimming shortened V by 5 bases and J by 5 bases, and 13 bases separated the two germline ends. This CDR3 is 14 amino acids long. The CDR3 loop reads CASSPTRVNNEQFF. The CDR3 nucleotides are TGTGCCAGCAGCCCTACACGGGTTAACAATGAGCAGTTCTTC. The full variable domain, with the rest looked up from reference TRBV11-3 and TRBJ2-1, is EAGVVQSPRYKIIEKKQPVAFWCNPISGHNTLYWYLQNLGQGPELLIRYENEEAVDDSQLPKDRFSAERLKGVDSTLKIQPAELGDSAVYLCASSPTRVNNEQFFGPGTRLTVL.

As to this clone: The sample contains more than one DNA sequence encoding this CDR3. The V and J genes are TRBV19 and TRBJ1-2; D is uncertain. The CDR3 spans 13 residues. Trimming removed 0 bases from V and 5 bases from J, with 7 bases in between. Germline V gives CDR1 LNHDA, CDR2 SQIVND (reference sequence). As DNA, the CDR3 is TGTGCCAGTAGTATAGATGGAGAATATGGCTACACCTTC. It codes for CASSIDGEYGYTF.

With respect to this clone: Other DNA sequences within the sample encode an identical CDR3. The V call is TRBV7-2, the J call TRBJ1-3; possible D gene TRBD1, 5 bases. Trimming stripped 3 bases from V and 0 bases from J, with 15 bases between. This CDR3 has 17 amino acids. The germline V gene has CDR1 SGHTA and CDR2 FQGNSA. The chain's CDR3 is CASSFETGLLSGNTIYF. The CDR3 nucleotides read TGTGCCAGCAGCTTCGAAACAGGCCTACTCTCTGGAAACACCATATATTTT.

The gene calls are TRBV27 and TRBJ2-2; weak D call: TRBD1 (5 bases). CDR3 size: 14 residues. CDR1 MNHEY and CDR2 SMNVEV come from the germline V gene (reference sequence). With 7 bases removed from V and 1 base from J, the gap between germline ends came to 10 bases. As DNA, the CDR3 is TGTGCCAGCACTCTGACAGTGAACACCGGGGAGCTGTTTTTT. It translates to CASTLTVNTGELFF.

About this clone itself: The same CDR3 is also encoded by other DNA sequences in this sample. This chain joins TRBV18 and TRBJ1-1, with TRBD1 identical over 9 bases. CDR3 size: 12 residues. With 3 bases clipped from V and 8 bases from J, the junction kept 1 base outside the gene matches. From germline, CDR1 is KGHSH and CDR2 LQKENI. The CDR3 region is CASSPGQGEAFF. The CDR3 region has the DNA TGTGCCAGCTCACCCGGACAGGGGGAAGCTTTCTTT.